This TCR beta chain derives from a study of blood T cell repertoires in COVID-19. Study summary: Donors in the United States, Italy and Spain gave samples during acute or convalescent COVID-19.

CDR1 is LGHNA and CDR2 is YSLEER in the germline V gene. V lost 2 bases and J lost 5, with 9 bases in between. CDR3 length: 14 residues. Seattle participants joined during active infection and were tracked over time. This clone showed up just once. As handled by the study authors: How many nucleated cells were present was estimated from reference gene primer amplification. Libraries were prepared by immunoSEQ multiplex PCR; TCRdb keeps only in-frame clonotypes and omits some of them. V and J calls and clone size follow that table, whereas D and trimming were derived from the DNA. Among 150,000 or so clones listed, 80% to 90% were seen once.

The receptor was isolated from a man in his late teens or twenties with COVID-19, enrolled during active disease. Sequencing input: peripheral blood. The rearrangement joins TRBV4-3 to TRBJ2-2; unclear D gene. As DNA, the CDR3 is TGCGCCAGCAGCCAAACGGGTTATACCGGGGAGCTGTTTTTT. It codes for CASSQTGYTGELFF.